Included here is one T cell receptor (beta chain) sequence, with context. Antigen specificity is unknown. This specimen belongs to a study of cytomegalovirus exposure and HLA in healthy donors. Both 60 Vbeta primers and 13 Jbeta primers went into the PCR. Profiling relied on immunoSEQ multiplex PCR, and the TCRdb table lists in-frame clones only, not all of them. The sample contains about 160,000 clones, 80% to 90% of which appear only once. The study's findings and limits: Presence/absence analyses rested on an assumption that sequencing depth was roughly uniform across donors. As a later analysis showed, a missense DCLRE1C variant was linked to trimming of TCR beta V- and J-genes. Another analysis was done later, and it associated 15,000 or so TCR beta sequences with HLA alleles at 0.05 false discovery rate. Across HLA loci, a later analysis found differing TCR association rates, with DRB1 most and HLA-C fewest.

The V gene end was trimmed by 1 base and the J gene end by 1 base; junction bases not matched to a gene: 10. Germline V gene sequence: CDR1 LGHNA, CDR2 YNFKEQ. This CDR3 region has 20 residues. This clonotype originated in a woman under 30 in good health and CMV-seronegative. The genes are TRBV4-2 and TRBJ2-1, with 13 bases fitting TRBD2. The sample consisted of PBMCs. Here the CDR3 reads CASSQATAWGLAGSYNEQFF. The DNA for the CDR3 is TGTGCCAGCAGCCAAGCCACGGCCTGGGGACTAGCGGGATCCTACAATGAGCAGTTCTTC.